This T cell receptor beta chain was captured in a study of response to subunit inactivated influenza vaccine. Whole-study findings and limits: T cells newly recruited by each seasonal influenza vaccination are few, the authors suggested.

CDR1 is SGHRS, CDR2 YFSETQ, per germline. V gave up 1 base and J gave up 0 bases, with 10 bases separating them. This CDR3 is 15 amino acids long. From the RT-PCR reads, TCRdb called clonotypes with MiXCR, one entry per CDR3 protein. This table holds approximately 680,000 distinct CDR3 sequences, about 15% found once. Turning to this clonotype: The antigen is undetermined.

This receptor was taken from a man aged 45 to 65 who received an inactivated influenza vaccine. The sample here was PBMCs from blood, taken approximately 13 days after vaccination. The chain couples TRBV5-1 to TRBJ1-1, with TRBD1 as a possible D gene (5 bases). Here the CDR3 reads CASSLSGLVNTEAFF. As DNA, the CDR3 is TGCGCCAGCAGCTTGTCAGGGTTGGTGAACACTGAAGCTTTCTTT.